These 9 T cell receptor beta chains originate from one sample sequenced in a study of glioma-infiltrating T cells after dendritic cell vaccination. The repertoire was sequenced with immunoSEQ multiplex PCR; TCRdb's copy has only in-frame clones and lacks some. The repertoire holds approximately 82,000 clones, over 85% seen once, with 3.2% in the top ten. The input for sequencing was blood, taken before dendritic cell vaccination. The receptors here all came from a human donor with glioblastoma.

The gene calls are TRBV7-6 and TRBJ2-1, with 10 bases lining up with TRBD2. Germline values: CDR1 SGHVS, CDR2 FNYEAQ. This CDR3 contains 15 residues. J was trimmed by 4 bases and V by 8 bases; bases with no gene match: 8. The CDR3 reads CASGRETSGYNEQFF. The CDR3 DNA sequence: TGTGCCAGCGGGCGCGAGACTAGCGGGTACAATGAGCAGTTCTTC. Using reference TRBV7-6 and TRBJ2-1 for the parts outside the CDR3, the full variable domain is GAGVSQSPRYKVTKRGQDVALRCDPISGHVSLYWYRQALGQGPEFLTYFNYEAQQDKSGLPNDRFSAERPEGSISTLTIQRTEQRDSAMYRCASGRETSGYNEQFFGPGTRLTVL.

The rearrangement links TRBV6-1 to TRBJ1-2; D may be TRBD1 (6 bases). The CDR3 covers 14 residues. V lost 6 bases and J 4 bases, leaving 15 bases between the germline ends. CDR1 and CDR2 from the germline V gene are MNHNS and SASEGT. DNA for the CDR3: TGTGCCAGCAGCGCCAGGGGACGAGGCTATGGCTACACCTTC. It specifies CASSARGRGYGYTF.

J is TRBJ2-7 and V is TRBV9, with TRBD1 matching over 7 bases. Looked up from germline, CDR1 is SGDLS and CDR2 is YYNGEE. Trimming removed 3 bases from V and 0 bases from J; junction bases left unmatched: 3. CDR3 size: 14 residues. CDR3 in amino acids: CASSARDSSYEQYF. CDR3 bases: TGTGCCAGCAGCGCCCGGGACAGCTCCTACGAGCAGTACTTC.

The V and J genes are TRBV5-1 and TRBJ1-4; D uncertain. The length of the CDR3 is 15 residues. Trimming removed 4 bases from V and 8 bases from J, with 18 bases in between. Germline V gives CDR1 SGHRS, CDR2 YFSETQ. The CDR3 here is CASSPAASSEEKLFF. The DNA of the CDR3 is TGCGCCAGCAGCCCCGCGGCTTCTTCGGAGGAAAAACTGTTTTTT.

J is TRBJ1-6 and V is TRBV10-3; TRBD1 is a possible D gene (5 bases). The V and J ends lost 8 bases and 4 bases respectively, with 15 bases between them. The germline V gene has CDR1 ENHRY and CDR2 SYGVKD. The CDR3 extends over 15 amino acids. CDR3 nucleotide sequence: TGTGCCATCCGTCAAGGGGCGGAATATAATTCACCCCTCCACTTT. It is translated as CAIRQGAEYNSPLHF.

The genes are TRBV11-2 and TRBJ2-7; D is unclear. Between the trimmed V and J ends, which lost 5 bases and 2 bases, there was a span of 16 bases. The CDR3 runs to 15 residues. Germline lookup yields CDR1 SGHAT and CDR2 FQNNGV. CDR3 protein: CASSPPNREAYEQYF. DNA of the CDR3: TGTGCCAGCAGCCCCCCAAATAGAGAAGCCTACGAGCAGTACTTC.

V gene TRBV4-2 combines with J gene TRBJ2-3; 7 positions match TRBD2. The trim removed 1 base at V and 4 bases at J, leaving 5 bases unmatched. CDR1 is LGHNA and CDR2 is YNFKEQ in the germline V gene. This CDR3 spans 15 amino acids. CDR3 coding DNA: TGTGCCAGCAGCCAAGCTGCGGGGGACTCAGATACGCAGTATTTT. Translation gives CASSQAAGDSDTQYF.

The chain recombines TRBV7-9 with TRBJ2-6, with TRBD2 matching over 8 bases. Per germline, CDR1 SEHNR and CDR2 FQNEAQ (reference sequence). The CDR3 is 16 residues long. The V and J ends lost 6 bases and 1 base, in that order; junction bases with no gene match: 5. The CDR3 loop is CASSSTSGSGANVLTF. CDR3 coding DNA: TGTGCCAGCAGTTCTACTAGCGGATCTGGGGCCAACGTCCTGACTTTC.

CDR3 region: CASSRAGSSYEQYF. The CDR3, as DNA: TGTGCCAGCAGCCGTGCTGGCAGTTCCTACGAGCAGTACTTC. The genes are TRBV11-2 and TRBJ2-7, with D uncertain. In germline, CDR1 is SGHAT, CDR2 FQNNGV. CDR3 length: 14 amino acids. V shed 5 bases and J shed 1 base, with 12 bases lying between them.